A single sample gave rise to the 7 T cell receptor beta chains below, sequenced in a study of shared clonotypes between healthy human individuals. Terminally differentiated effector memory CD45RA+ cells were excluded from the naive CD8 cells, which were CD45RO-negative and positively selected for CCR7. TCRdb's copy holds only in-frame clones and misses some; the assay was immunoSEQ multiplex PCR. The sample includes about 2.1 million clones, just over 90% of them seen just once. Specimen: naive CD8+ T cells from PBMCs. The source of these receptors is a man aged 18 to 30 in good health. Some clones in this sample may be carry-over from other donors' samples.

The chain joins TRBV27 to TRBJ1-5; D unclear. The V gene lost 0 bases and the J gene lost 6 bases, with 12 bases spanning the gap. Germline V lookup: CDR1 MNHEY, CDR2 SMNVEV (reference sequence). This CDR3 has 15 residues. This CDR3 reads CASSLSPGSFQPQHF. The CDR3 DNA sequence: TGTGCCAGCAGTTTATCCCCCGGGTCTTTTCAGCCCCAGCATTTT.

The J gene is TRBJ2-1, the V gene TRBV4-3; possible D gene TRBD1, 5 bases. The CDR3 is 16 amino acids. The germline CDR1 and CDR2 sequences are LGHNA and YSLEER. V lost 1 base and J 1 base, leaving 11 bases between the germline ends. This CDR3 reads CASSQGVGASYNEQFF. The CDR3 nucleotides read TGCGCCAGCAGCCAAGGAGTTGGGGCTTCCTACAATGAGCAGTTCTTC.

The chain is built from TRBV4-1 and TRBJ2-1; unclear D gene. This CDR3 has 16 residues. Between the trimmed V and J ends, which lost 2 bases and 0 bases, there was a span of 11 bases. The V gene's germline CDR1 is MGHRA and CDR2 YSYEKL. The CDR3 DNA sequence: TGCGCCAGCAGCCAAAAATCGGACCCCTCCTACAATGAGCAGTTCTTC. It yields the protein CASSQKSDPSYNEQFF.

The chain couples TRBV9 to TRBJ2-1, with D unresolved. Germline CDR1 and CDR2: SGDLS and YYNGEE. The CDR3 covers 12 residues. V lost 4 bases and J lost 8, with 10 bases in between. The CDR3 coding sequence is TGTGCCAGCAGCTTTGTGAGGCATGAGCAGTTCTTC. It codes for CASSFVRHEQFF.

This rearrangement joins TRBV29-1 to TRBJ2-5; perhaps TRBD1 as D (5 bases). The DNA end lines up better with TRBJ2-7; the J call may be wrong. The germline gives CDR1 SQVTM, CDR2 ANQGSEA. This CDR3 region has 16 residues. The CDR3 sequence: CSVEVPGQGINYEQYF. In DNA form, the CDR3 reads TGCAGCGTTGAAGTACCTGGCCAGGGAATAAACTACGAGCAGTACTTC.

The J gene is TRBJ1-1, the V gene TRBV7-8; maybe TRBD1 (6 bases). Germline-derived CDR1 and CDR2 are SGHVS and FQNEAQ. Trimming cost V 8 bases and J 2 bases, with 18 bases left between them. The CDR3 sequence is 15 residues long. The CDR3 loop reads CASRQEEPTNTEAFF. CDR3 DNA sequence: TGTGCCAGCCGACAGGAGGAACCCACTAACACTGAAGCTTTCTTT.

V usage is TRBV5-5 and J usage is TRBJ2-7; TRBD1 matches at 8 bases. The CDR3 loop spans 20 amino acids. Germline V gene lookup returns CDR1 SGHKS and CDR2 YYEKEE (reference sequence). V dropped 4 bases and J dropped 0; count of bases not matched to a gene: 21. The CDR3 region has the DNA TGTGCCAGCAGCCACCCTGAGAACTGGACAGGGATCGGGAACTCCTACGAGCAGTACTTC. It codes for CASSHPENWTGIGNSYEQYF.